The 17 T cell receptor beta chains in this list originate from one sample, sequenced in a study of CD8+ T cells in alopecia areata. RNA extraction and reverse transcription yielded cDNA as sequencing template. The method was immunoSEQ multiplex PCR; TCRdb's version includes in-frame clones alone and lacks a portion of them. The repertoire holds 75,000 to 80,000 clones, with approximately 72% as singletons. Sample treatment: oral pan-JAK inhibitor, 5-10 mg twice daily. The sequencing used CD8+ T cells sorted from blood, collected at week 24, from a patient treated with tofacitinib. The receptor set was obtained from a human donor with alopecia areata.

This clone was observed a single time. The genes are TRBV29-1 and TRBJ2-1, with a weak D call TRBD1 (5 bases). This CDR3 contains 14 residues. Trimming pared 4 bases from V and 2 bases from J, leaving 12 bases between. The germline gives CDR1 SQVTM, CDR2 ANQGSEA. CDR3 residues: CSVGAGSTYNEQFF. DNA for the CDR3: TGCAGCGTTGGGGCAGGGTCGACCTACAATGAGCAGTTCTTC.

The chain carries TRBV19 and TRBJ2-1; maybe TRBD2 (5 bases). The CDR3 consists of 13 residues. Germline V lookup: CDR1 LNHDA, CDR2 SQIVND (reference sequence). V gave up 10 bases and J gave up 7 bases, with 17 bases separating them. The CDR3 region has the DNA TGTGCCACCCTTCTAGAGGGCCTAAATGAGCAGTTCTTC. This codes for CATLLEGLNEQFF.

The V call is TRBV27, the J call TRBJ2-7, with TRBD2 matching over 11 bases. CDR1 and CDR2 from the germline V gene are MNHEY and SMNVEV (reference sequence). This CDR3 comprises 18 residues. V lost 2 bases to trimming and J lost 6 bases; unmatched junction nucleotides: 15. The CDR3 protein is CASSLRKLAGVLSSEQYF. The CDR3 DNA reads TGTGCCAGCAGTTTACGCAAACTAGCGGGAGTGTTATCGAGCGAGCAGTACTTC.

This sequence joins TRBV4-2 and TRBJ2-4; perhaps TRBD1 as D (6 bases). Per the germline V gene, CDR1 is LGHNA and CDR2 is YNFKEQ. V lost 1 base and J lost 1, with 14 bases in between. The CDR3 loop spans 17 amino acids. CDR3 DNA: TGTGCCAGCAGCCAAGGACAGGTCGCGTTTGCCAAAAACATTCAGTACTTC. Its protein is CASSQGQVAFAKNIQYF.

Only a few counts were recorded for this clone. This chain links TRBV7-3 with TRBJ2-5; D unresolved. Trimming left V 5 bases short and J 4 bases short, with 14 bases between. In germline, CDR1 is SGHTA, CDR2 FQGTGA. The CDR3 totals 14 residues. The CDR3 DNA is TGTGCCAGCAGCCCTGACTCGTGGCCAGAGACCCAGTACTTC. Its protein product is CASSPDSWPETQYF.

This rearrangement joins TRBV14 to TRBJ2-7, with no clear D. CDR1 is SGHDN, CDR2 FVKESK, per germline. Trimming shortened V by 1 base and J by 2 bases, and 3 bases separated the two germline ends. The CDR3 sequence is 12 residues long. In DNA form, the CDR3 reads TGTGCCAGCAGCCAAGGTGCCTACGAGCAGTACTTC. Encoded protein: CASSQGAYEQYF. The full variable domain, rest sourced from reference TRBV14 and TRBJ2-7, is EAGVTQFPSHSVIEKGQTVTLRCDPISGHDNLYWYRRVMGKEIKFLLHFVKESKQDESGMPNNRFLAERTGGTYSTLKVQPAELEDSGVYFCASSQGAYEQYFGPGTRLTVT.

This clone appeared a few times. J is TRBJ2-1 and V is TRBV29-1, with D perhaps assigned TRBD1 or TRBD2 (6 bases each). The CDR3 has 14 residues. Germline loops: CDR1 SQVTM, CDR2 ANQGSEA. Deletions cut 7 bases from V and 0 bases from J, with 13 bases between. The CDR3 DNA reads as TGCAGCGCGCGAGGGGGGAGCTCCTACAATGAGCAGTTCTTC. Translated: CSARGGSSYNEQFF.

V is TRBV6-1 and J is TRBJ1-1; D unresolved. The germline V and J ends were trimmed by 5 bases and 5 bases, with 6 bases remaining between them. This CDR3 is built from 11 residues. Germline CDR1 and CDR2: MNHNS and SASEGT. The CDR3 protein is CASSLETEAFF. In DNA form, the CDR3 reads TGTGCCAGCAGTTTGGAAACTGAAGCTTTCTTT.

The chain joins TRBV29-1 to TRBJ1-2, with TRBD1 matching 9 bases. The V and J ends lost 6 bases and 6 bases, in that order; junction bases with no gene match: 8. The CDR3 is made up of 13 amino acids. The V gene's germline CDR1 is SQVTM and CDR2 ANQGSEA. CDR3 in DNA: TGCAGCGTAACCGGGACAGGGTTGGATGGCTACACCTTC. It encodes CSVTGTGLDGYTF.

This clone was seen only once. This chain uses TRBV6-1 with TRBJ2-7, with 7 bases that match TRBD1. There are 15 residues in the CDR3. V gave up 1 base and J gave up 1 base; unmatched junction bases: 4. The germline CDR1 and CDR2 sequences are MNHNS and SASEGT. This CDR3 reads CASSEVGGSSYEQYF. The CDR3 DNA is TGTGCCAGCAGTGAAGTAGGGGGCTCTTCCTACGAGCAGTACTTC.

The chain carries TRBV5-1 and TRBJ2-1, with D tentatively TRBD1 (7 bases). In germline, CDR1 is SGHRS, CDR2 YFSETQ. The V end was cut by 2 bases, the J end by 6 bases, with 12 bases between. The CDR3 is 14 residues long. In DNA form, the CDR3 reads TGCGCCAGCAGCTTCCTGCAGGGGGGCAATGAGCAGTTCTTC. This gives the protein CASSFLQGGNEQFF.

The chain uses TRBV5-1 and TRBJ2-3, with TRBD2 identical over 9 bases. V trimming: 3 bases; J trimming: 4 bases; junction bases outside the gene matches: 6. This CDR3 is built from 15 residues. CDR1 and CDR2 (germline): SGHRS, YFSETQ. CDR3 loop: CASSSPGLAPDTQYF. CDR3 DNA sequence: TGCGCCAGCAGCTCCCCGGGACTAGCACCAGATACGCAGTATTTT.

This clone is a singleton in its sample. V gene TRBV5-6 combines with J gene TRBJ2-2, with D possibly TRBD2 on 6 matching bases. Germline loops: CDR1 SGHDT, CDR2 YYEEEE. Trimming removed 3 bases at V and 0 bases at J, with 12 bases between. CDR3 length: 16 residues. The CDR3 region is CASSSEAGTNTGELFF. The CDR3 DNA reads TGTGCCAGCAGCTCTGAGGCGGGAACGAACACCGGGGAGCTGTTTTTT.

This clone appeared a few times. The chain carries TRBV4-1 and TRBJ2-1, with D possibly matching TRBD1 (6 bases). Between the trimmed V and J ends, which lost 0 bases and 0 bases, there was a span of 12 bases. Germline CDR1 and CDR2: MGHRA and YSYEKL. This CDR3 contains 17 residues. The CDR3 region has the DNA TGCGCCAGCAGCCAAGAGCCTACAGGGATCTCCTACAATGAGCAGTTCTTC. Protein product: CASSQEPTGISYNEQFF.

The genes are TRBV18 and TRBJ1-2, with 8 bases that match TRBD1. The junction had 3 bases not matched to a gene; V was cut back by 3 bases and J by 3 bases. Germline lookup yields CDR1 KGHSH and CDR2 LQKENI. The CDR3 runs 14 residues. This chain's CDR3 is CASSPWTGHYGYTF. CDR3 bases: TGTGCCAGCTCACCCTGGACAGGGCACTATGGCTACACCTTC.

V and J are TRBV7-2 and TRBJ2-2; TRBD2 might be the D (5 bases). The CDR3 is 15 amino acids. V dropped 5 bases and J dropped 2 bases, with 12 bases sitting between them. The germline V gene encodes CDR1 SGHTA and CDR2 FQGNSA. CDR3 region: CASSTWTGNTGELFF. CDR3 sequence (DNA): TGTGCCAGCAGCACATGGACTGGCAACACCGGGGAGCTGTTTTTT.

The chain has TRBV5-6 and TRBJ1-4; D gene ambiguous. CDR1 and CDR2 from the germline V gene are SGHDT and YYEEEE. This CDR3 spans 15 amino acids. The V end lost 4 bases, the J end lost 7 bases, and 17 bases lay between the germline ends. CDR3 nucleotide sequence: TGTGCCAGCAGCCCTAAGTGGATGGACGGTGAAAAACTGTTTTTT. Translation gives CASSPKWMDGEKLFF.